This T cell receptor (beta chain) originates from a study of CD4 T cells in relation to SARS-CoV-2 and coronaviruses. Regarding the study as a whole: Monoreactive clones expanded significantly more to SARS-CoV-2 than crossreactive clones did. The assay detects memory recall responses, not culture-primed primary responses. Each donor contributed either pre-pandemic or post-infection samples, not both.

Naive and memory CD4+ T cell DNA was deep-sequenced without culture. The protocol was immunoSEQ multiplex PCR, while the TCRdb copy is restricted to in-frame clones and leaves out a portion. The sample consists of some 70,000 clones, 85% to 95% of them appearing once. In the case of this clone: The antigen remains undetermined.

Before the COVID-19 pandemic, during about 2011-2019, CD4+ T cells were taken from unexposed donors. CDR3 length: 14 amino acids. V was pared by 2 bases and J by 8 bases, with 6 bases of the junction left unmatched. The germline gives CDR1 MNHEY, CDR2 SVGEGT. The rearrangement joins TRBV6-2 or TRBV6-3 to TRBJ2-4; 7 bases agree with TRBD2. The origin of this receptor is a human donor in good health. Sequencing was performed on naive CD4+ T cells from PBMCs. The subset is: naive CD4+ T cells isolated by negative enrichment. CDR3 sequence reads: CASSYGGRVDIQYF. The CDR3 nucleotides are TGTGCCAGCAGTTACGGGGGGAGGGTGGACATTCAGTACTTC.